The entry below describes one TCR beta chain. This sample is part of a study of shared clonotypes between healthy human individuals. Germline CDR1 MNHEY, CDR2 SMNVEV (reference sequence). This CDR3 has 14 amino acids. The J segment lost 1 base and the V segment lost 8 bases, leaving 7 bases of the junction unmatched. It was CD45RO-negative cells, positively selected for CCR7, that made up naive CD8 cells, with terminally differentiated effector memory CD45RA+ cells excluded. Using immunoSEQ multiplex PCR, the repertoire was profiled, and TCRdb retains in-frame clones only, with some absent. The sample consists of hundreds of thousands of clones, 95% to 97% of them appearing once.

The sequence was obtained from a woman aged 30 to 39 in good health. V usage is TRBV27 and J usage is TRBJ1-1; 7 nucleotides align to TRBD1. Sequences were obtained from naive CD8+ T cells sorted from blood. CDR3 nucleotides: TGTGCCAGCGGGACAGACTGGGGGAACACTGAAGCTTTCTTT. It is translated as CASGTDWGNTEAFF.